The clone carrying this T cell receptor beta chain was seen many times. No antigen is known for it. Germline CDR1 reads MNHNS; CDR2 reads SASEGT. V gave up 4 bases and J gave up 2 bases; unmatched junction bases: 5. The CDR3 is 16 amino acids. Exclusion covered patients with other autoimmune diseases or uncontrolled infections (as well as pregnancy or lactation). These data belong to a study of Graves' ophthalmopathy and Graves' hyperthyroidism. TCR beta CDR3 amplification used RNA transcripts. RT-PCR was first run with HTBI primers, then multiplex PCR in a second round. In TCRdb, the multiplex PCR reads were re-called with MiXCR into one record per CDR3 protein. Of under 350,000 distinct CDR3 sequences in the sample, roughly a sixth were seen once. Study-wide results and limits: At around 65% sensitivity and approximately 72% specificity, the model predicted progression of the ophthalmopathy.

The genes are TRBV6-1 and TRBJ2-5; 12 bases agree with TRBD2. This sequence originates from an adult man with Graves' ophthalmopathy. The specimen sequenced was peripheral blood. The CDR3 DNA reads TGTGCCAGCAGTGCCGGGACTAGCGGGCTACAAGAGACCCAGTACTTC. Its protein is CASSAGTSGLQETQYF.